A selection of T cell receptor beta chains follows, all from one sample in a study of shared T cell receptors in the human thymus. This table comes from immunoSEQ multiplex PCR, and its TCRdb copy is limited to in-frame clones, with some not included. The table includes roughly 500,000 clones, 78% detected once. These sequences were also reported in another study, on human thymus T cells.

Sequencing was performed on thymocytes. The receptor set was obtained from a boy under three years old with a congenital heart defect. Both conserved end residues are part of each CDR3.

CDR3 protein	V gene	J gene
CASSLDSGRSNEQYF	TRBV5-6	TRBJ2-7
CASSSPLDRGYEQYF	TRBV5-1	TRBJ2-7
CASSLRPGGYTF	TRBV28	TRBJ1-2
CASSRQGFRTEAFF	TRBV6-1	TRBJ1-1
CASISSGRIADTQYF	TRBV27	TRBJ2-3
CASSLGLDNEQFF	TRBV7-2	TRBJ2-1
CASAGYGYTF	TRBV19	TRBJ1-2
CASSLGQTGKNEKLFF	TRBV28	TRBJ1-4
CASSATGANTEAFF	TRBV10-2	TRBJ1-1
CAWRGDSNYEQYF	TRBV30	TRBJ2-7
CASRPLAGLIDTQYF	TRBV5-1	TRBJ2-3
CASGSPSLRGQYF	TRBV12-5	TRBJ2-3
CASSQRQGQFNTDTQYF	TRBV13	TRBJ2-3
CASSVSSSNTGELFF	TRBV9	TRBJ2-2
CASRGLSPPGNTIYF	TRBV2	TRBJ1-3
CASSGVAGVISYEQFF	TRBV10-2	TRBJ2-1
CASSLRLGADTGVGYGYTF	TRBV7-9	TRBJ1-2
CASSPDGVVGYTF	TRBV27	TRBJ1-2
CASSLAAGVVGEKLFF	TRBV7-9	TRBJ1-4
CASSPGTGNSGANVLTF	TRBV7-9	TRBJ2-6
CASSILRGVYNEQFF	TRBV19	TRBJ2-1
CASSSHPRDSQAEQYF	TRBV13	TRBJ2-7
CASRTILADDSYNEQFF	TRBV7-8	TRBJ2-1
CSVETFTSTGELFF	TRBV29-1	TRBJ2-2
CASSQDPRQWTTIYEQYF	TRBV4-1	TRBJ2-7
CASSGATSGGYNEQFF	TRBV5-6	TRBJ2-1